A selection of T cell receptor beta chains follows, all from one sample in a study of CD8 T cells in Susac syndrome. Via MiXCR, TCRdb re-called the immunoSEQ multiplex PCR reads, giving one row per CDR3 protein. Of about 50,000 distinct CDR3 sequences detected, roughly 93% appear once; the ten largest clones hold roughly 0.5%. Source material: CD8+ T cells from PBMCs. The receptor source for this set is a human donor with multiple sclerosis. CDR3s include the opening cysteine and the closing phenylalanine or tryptophan. A D gene is named only where the DNA matches it firmly. The size field is filled for only some rows; it gives once, few, many or a size class.

length: 11
D: -
size: -
J: TRBJ2-2
V: TRBV28
DNA: TGTGCCATCCACACCATGGGGGAGCTGTTTTTT
CDR3: CAIHTMGELFF

length: 14
D: -
size: -
J: TRBJ1-2
V: TRBV3-1
DNA: TGTGCCAGCAGCTTCCAGACAGGATCCTATGGCTACACCTTC
CDR3: CASSFQTGSYGYTF

length: 15
D: TRBD2
size: -
J: TRBJ2-7
V: TRBV27
DNA: TGTGCCAGCAGTTTATCACTAGCGGGGATCTACGAGCAGTACTTC
CDR3: CASSLSLAGIYEQYF

length: 15
D: -
size: -
J: TRBJ2-1
V: TRBV19
DNA: TGTGCCAGTAGTATAGGTCGGGGGCCCTACAATGAGCAGTTCTTC
CDR3: CASSIGRGPYNEQFF

length: 16
D: -
size: -
J: TRBJ1-2
V: TRBV6-5
DNA: TGTGCCAGCAGTTACTCGATTGGACAGAGGATCTATGGCTACACCTTC
CDR3: CASSYSIGQRIYGYTF

length: 14
D: -
size: -
J: TRBJ1-1
V: TRBV30
DNA: TGTGCCTGGAGTGGTCTGAGTCCAAACACTGAAGCTTTCTTT
CDR3: CAWSGLSPNTEAFF

length: 15
D: TRBD2
size: -
J: TRBJ2-5
V: TRBV7-3
DNA: TGTGCCAGCAGCTTAACTAGCGGGGGACGAGAGACCCAGTACTTC
CDR3: CASSLTSGGRETQYF

length: 15
D: -
size: -
J: TRBJ1-6
V: TRBV27
DNA: TGTGCCAGCAGTTTCTTGGGGGAACGTAATTCACCCCTCCACTTT
CDR3: CASSFLGERNSPLHF

length: 14
D: TRBD2
size: -
J: TRBJ2-5
V: TRBV6-1
DNA: TGTGCCACCCTAGCGGGGGGGCCCGGAGAGACCCAGTACTTC
CDR3: CATLAGGPGETQYF

length: 15
D: TRBD1
size: -
J: TRBJ1-1
V: TRBV6-5
DNA: TGTGCCAGCAGTTTCACGGGGGGGAAGGGGGCAGAAGCTTTCTTT
CDR3: CASSFTGGKGAEAFF

length: 14
D: -
size: -
J: TRBJ2-7
V: TRBV7-3
DNA: TGTGCCAGCAGCCCCTCCGGGGCCTCGGGCGAGCAGTACTTC
CDR3: CASSPSGASGEQYF

length: 12
D: -
size: -
J: TRBJ1-2
V: TRBV7-9
DNA: TGTGCCAGCAGCTTAGCTCCGTATGGCTACACCTTC
CDR3: CASSLAPYGYTF

length: 17
D: -
size: -
J: TRBJ2-7
V: TRBV4-3
DNA: TGCGCCAGCAGCCAAGAAGAAATGGGACGGAGGGCTTACGAGCAGTACTTC
CDR3: CASSQEEMGRRAYEQYF

length: 13
D: TRBD1
size: -
J: TRBJ2-7
V: TRBV5-4
DNA: TGTGCCAGCAGGTCGGACAGGTCCTACGAGCAGTACTTC
CDR3: CASRSDRSYEQYF

length: 12
D: -
size: -
J: TRBJ1-2
V: TRBV29-1
DNA: TGCAGCGTTTATGGGACACCTCATGGCTACACCTTC
CDR3: CSVYGTPHGYTF

length: 15
D: -
size: -
J: TRBJ1-5
V: TRBV19
DNA: TGTGCCAGTAGTATCTGGACGGGGGGCAATCAGCCCCAGCATTTT
CDR3: CASSIWTGGNQPQHF

length: 18
D: TRBD1
size: -
J: TRBJ2-1
V: TRBV7-6
DNA: TGTGCCAGCAGCTTAGGCACAGGGGACCACCCTTACTACAATGAGCAGTTCTTC
CDR3: CASSLGTGDHPYYNEQFF

length: 13
D: -
size: -
J: TRBJ2-7
V: TRBV6-1
DNA: TGTGCCAGCAGTGTCCGGGACGTCTACGAGCAGTACTTC
CDR3: CASSVRDVYEQYF

length: 15
D: -
size: -
J: TRBJ1-5
V: TRBV9
DNA: TGTGCCAGCAGCACCACTGGGGTCTACAATCAGCCCCAGCATTTT
CDR3: CASSTTGVYNQPQHF

length: 14
D: -
size: once
J: TRBJ2-7
V: TRBV28
DNA: TGTGCCAGCAGTTTCACCAACACGCCGGAGGGGCAGTACTTC
CDR3: CASSFTNTPEGQYF

length: 16
D: -
size: once
J: TRBJ1-2
V: TRBV27
DNA: TGTGCCAGCAGTTCCAGTCCCGGGACCTCCAACTATGGCTACACCTTC
CDR3: CASSSSPGTSNYGYTF

length: 15
D: -
size: -
J: TRBJ1-2
V: TRBV9
DNA: TGTGCCAGCAGCGGAGGGGACGGCACCTACTATGGCTACACCTTC
CDR3: CASSGGDGTYYGYTF

length: 15
D: -
size: -
J: TRBJ2-3
V: TRBV5-1
DNA: TGCGCCAGCAGCTTAGCAACCACTAGCACAGATACGCAGTATTTT
CDR3: CASSLATTSTDTQYF

length: 13
D: TRBD2
size: -
J: TRBJ2-3
V: TRBV7-2
DNA: TGTGCCATCAGCGGGGGCATCCCTTATACGCAGTATTTT
CDR3: CAISGGIPYTQYF

length: 17
D: -
size: once
J: TRBJ2-2
V: TRBV4-1
DNA: TGCGCCAGCAGCCAGGCAAGATCCGGCCGTTTCACCGGGGAGCTGTTTTTT
CDR3: CASSQARSGRFTGELFF

length: 16
D: -
size: -
J: TRBJ2-7
V: TRBV7-9
DNA: TGTGCCAGCAGCCCCCCTACCCCCTTACAATCTAACGAGCAGTACTTC
CDR3: CASSPPTPLQSNEQYF